These 20 T cell receptor beta chains were sequenced from one sample in a study of sequential checkpoint blockade in melanoma. The assay was immunoSEQ multiplex PCR, and TCRdb's table has in-frame clones only and misses some. Found here are 7,000 to 9,000 clones, about 20% of them singletons; the top ten hold 12%. Indicated treatment: randomized to nivolumab then ipilimumab (arm A) or the reverse (arm B). The sample consisted of tumor tissue (inferred from file names), taken from a patient given nivolumab and ipilimumab in sequence. Receptor source: a human donor with melanoma.

CDR3 DNA sequence: TGTGCCTGGAGTGTAATAGATACGCAGTATTTT. It yields the protein CAWSVIDTQYF. The V call is TRBV30, the J call TRBJ2-3; no reliable D call. This CDR3 contains 11 residues. Germline V gene lookup returns CDR1 GTSNPN and CDR2 SVGIG (reference sequence). V was trimmed by 0 bases and J by 5 bases, leaving 3 bases between them. Supplemented by reference TRBV30 and TRBJ2-3, the full variable domain reads SQTIHQWPATLVQPVGSPLSLECTVEGTSNPNLYWYRQAAGRGLQLLFYSVGIGQISSEVPQNLSASRPQDRQFILSSKKLLLSDSGFYLCAWSVIDTQYFGPGTRLTVL.

V is TRBV30 and J is TRBJ2-7; D not certain. The CDR3 length is 11 residues. Trimming removed 5 bases from V and 2 bases from J, with 7 bases in between. The germline gives CDR1 GTSNPN, CDR2 SVGIG (reference sequence). This CDR3 reads CAWQMTYEQYF. The DNA of the CDR3 is TGTGCCTGGCAGATGACCTACGAGCAGTACTTC.

Relative to its sample, this clone is large (0.1 to 1%). This chain joins TRBV15 and TRBJ2-5; no clear D. The CDR3 is made up of 15 amino acids. Germline CDR1 reads LNHNV; CDR2 reads YYDKDF (reference sequence). The V gene lost 0 bases and the J gene lost 1 base, with 9 bases spanning the gap. The CDR3, as DNA: TGTGCCACCAGCAGAGATAACACCCTCCAAGAGACCCAGTACTTC. It yields the protein CATSRDNTLQETQYF.

The chain couples TRBV6-8 to TRBJ2-3; D gene uncertain. There are 13 residues in the CDR3. Trimming removed 5 bases at V and 6 bases at J, with 12 bases between. Germline V gene lookup returns CDR1 MNHGY and CDR2 SAAAGT. CDR3 DNA: TGTGCCAGCAGTCCACGACCTGGCGATACGCAGTATTTT. It specifies CASSPRPGDTQYF.

The gene calls are TRBV19 and TRBJ1-1, with TRBD1 as a possible D gene (5 bases). The CDR3 has 14 amino acids. Germline lookup yields CDR1 LNHDA and CDR2 SQIVND (reference sequence). The V end lost 2 bases, the J end lost 4 bases, and 11 bases lay between the germline ends. CDR3 region: CASSIQGSGTEAFF. For the CDR3, the DNA is TGTGCCAGTAGTATACAGGGAAGTGGCACTGAAGCTTTCTTT.

This clone came up many times. The CDR3 region is CASRPYQGPSYEQYF. The CDR3 coding sequence is TGTGCCAGCAGACCTTATCAGGGACCCTCCTACGAGCAGTACTTC. This chain links TRBV11-3 with TRBJ2-7; perhaps D is TRBD1 or TRBD2 (5 bases each). This CDR3 has 15 residues. V lost 6 bases and J lost 0, with 15 bases in between. CDR1 SGHNT and CDR2 YENEEA come from the germline V gene.

The V and J genes are TRBV19 and TRBJ1-2, with D perhaps matching TRBD1 (5 bases). Trimming shortened V by 6 bases and J by 0 bases, and 17 bases separated the two germline ends. This CDR3 has 16 amino acids. Germline V CDR1 and CDR2: LNHDA, SQIVND (reference sequence). The CDR3 region is CASSSHPGRSNYGYTF. For the CDR3, the DNA is TGTGCCAGTAGCTCCCATCCGGGACGGTCTAACTATGGCTACACCTTC.

J is TRBJ1-2 and V is TRBV19; 7 nucleotides agree with TRBD1. Trimming removed 3 bases from V and 8 bases from J; junction bases left unmatched: 12. This CDR3 is built from 15 residues. The germline CDR1 and CDR2 sequences are LNHDA and SQIVND (reference sequence). This CDR3 reads CASSIGEGQATGYTF. In DNA form, the CDR3 reads TGTGCCAGTAGTATTGGTGAAGGACAGGCTACCGGCTACACCTTC.

This clone was picked up a small number of times. CDR3 sequence: CASSSTGSTDTQYF. The CDR3 nucleotides read TGTGCCAGCAGCTCGACAGGGAGCACAGATACGCAGTATTTT. This chain uses TRBV11-3 with TRBJ2-3, with 7 bases that match TRBD1. CDR1 is SGHNT and CDR2 is YENEEA in the germline V gene. With V trimmed by 4 bases and J by 0 bases, 1 base remained unmatched. The CDR3 runs 14 residues.

This clone was counted ten times or more. CDR3 DNA: TGTGCCAGCAGTACCCGACAGGGAAGAACTGAAGCTTTCTTT. Its translation: CASSTRQGRTEAFF. The chain carries TRBV6-8 and TRBJ1-1, with 7 bases identical to TRBD1. V shed 5 bases, J shed 5 bases, and the junction held 8 bases outside the gene matches. Germline V gene sequence: CDR1 MNHGY, CDR2 SAAAGT. The CDR3 loop spans 14 amino acids.

The DNA for the CDR3 is TGTGCCAGCAGTTCAACCGGGACTTTAGACAATGAGCAGTTCTTC. Residues: CASSSTGTLDNEQFF. The chain has TRBV11-3 and TRBJ2-1; tentative D call: TRBD2 (6 bases). Deletions cut 6 bases from V and 5 bases from J, with 17 bases between. The V gene's germline CDR1 is SGHNT and CDR2 YENEEA. The CDR3 runs to 15 residues.

In its sample, this clone was seen a few times. The rearrangement links TRBV6-8 to TRBJ1-1, with a weak D call TRBD1 (6 bases). This CDR3 has 15 amino acids. Trimming removed 6 bases at V and 0 bases at J, with 14 bases between. Germline CDR1 and CDR2: MNHGY and SAAAGT. The CDR3 region is CASRMTGQLNTEAFF. The CDR3, as DNA: TGTGCCAGCAGGATGACGGGACAACTGAACACTGAAGCTTTCTTT.

In its sample, this clone was seen a few times. The chain links TRBV6-4 to TRBJ1-6, with no clear D. The CDR3 loop spans 14 amino acids. Trimming left V 5 bases short and J 6 bases short, with 11 bases between. The V gene's germline CDR1 is MRHNA and CDR2 SNTAGT. CDR3 nucleotides: TGTGCCAGCAGTTACGCGGCAGCTAATTCACCCCTCCACTTT. Its translation is CASSYAAANSPLHF.

This clone occurred many times. J is TRBJ1-1 and V is TRBV6-8; D uncertain. V was pared by 2 bases and J by 1 base, with 14 bases between. The CDR3 consists of 16 residues. Germline CDR1 reads MNHGY; CDR2 reads SAAAGT. The CDR3 DNA follows: TGTGCCAGCAGTTACGGCCCTGGCAGGTCGAACACTGAAGCTTTCTTT. This translates into CASSYGPGRSNTEAFF.

This clone is labeled as medium-sized. CDR3 DNA sequence: TGTGCCTACCCGGTGAACGAAGGCTATGGCTACACCTTC. Its translation: CAYPVNEGYGYTF. V gene TRBV30 combines with J gene TRBJ1-2; D remains ambiguous. Germline CDR1 is GTSNPN and CDR2 is SVGIG (reference sequence). Between the trimmed V and J ends, which lost 7 bases and 4 bases, there was a span of 16 bases. There are 13 residues in the CDR3.

This clone appeared a few times. Within the sample, other DNA sequences also encode this same CDR3. The chain carries TRBV11-3 and TRBJ2-1; possibly TRBD2 for D (5 bases). Germline values: CDR1 SGHNT, CDR2 YENEEA. Trimming pared 1 base from V and 3 bases from J, leaving 7 bases between. This CDR3 is built from 14 residues. CDR3 in amino acids: CASSLGGSYNEQFF. The CDR3 region has the DNA TGTGCCAGCAGCTTAGGAGGGAGCTACAATGAGCAGTTCTTC.

This clone was recorded many times. The gene calls are TRBV9 and TRBJ1-1; tentatively, D is TRBD1 (5 bases). The V gene's germline CDR1 is SGDLS and CDR2 YYNGEE. V was clipped by 4 bases and J by 1 base, with 8 bases between them. The length of the CDR3 is 13 residues. CDR3: CASSLTGNTEAFF. The CDR3 DNA reads TGTGCCAGCAGCTTAACAGGGAACACTGAAGCTTTCTTT.

The gene calls are TRBV29-1 and TRBJ1-1; possible D gene TRBD1, 5 bases. The length of the CDR3 is 14 residues. Germline V gene data show CDR1 as SQVTM and CDR2 as ANQGSEA. Trimming removed 5 bases from V and 6 bases from J, with 19 bases in between. The CDR3 DNA is TGCAGCGTTCGTACTCAGGGATTATTCGCTGAAGCTTTCTTT. This sequence encodes CSVRTQGLFAEAFF.

V is TRBV11-3 and J is TRBJ2-2; no clear D. This CDR3 comprises 15 residues. Trimming took 1 base from V and 2 from J, leaving 8 bases between them. Germline values: CDR1 SGHNT, CDR2 YENEEA. This CDR3 is CASSLGTPNTGELFF. CDR3 in DNA: TGTGCCAGCAGCTTAGGGACCCCTAACACCGGGGAGCTGTTTTTT.

This clone was counted between two and nine times. V gene TRBV11-3 combines with J gene TRBJ1-6, with D uncertain. Germline V gives CDR1 SGHNT, CDR2 YENEEA. The V end was cut by 1 base, the J end by 3 bases, with 7 bases between. CDR3 length equals 15 residues. CDR3 sequence reads: CASSLGQIYNSPLHF. CDR3 coding DNA: TGTGCCAGCAGCTTAGGGCAGATCTATAATTCACCCCTCCACTTT.